Listed here are 18 T cell receptor beta chains from one sample, sequenced in a study of blood T cells in healthy people across ages. Primers used in a second PCR of about 7 to 11 cycles were a sample-barcoded 5' primer and a J-beta primer mix. A single record per CDR3 protein comes from TCRdb applying MiXCR to the 5' RACE reads. The sample shows approximately 670,000 distinct CDR3 sequences, 40% to 45% of them seen only once. The sample consisted of blood. The source is a man of 80 years or more in good health.

The chain uses TRBV5-1 and TRBJ2-1, with D possibly being TRBD2 (6 bases). Trimming left V 4 bases short and J 0 bases short, with 14 bases between. This CDR3 contains 16 residues. Germline V gives CDR1 SGHRS, CDR2 YFSETQ. The CDR3 bases are TGCGCCAGCAGCCCACCGCTAGCGCCCTCCTACAATGAGCAGTTCTTC. Translated: CASSPPLAPSYNEQFF.

This clonotype appeared a few times. This chain links TRBV5-1 with TRBJ2-1; 11 positions agree with TRBD2. This CDR3 region has 16 residues. The V segment lost 4 bases and the J segment 2 bases; nucleotides outside the gene matches: 5. Germline CDR1 SGHRS, CDR2 YFSETQ. CDR3 nucleotide sequence: TGCGCCAGCAGCCCCCTGGGACTAGCGGCCTACAATGAGCAGTTCTTC. It codes for CASSPLGLAAYNEQFF.

The gene calls are TRBV6-5 and TRBJ2-7, with a weak D call TRBD2 (6 bases). The J call is in doubt because the DNA end fits TRBJ2-1 better. The CDR3 has 13 amino acids. Per the germline V gene, CDR1 is MNHEY and CDR2 is SVGAGI. CDR3 sequence (DNA): TGTGCCAGCCGGGTAGCGGTCTCCTACGAGCAGTTCTTC. This sequence encodes CASRVAVSYEQFF.

This clonotype was observed a handful of times. The V gene is TRBV12-3 or TRBV12-4, the J gene TRBJ1-2; perhaps TRBD1 as D (6 bases). V was cut by 6 bases and J by 6 bases, with 17 bases left in between. This CDR3 contains 14 residues. The CDR3 DNA reads TGTGCCAGCAGCCCTGGGCGGGGGCCAGATGGCTACACCTTC. Its translation: CASSPGRGPDGYTF.

In this sample, this clonotype turned up a few times. V usage is TRBV7-2 and J usage is TRBJ2-3; 8 nucleotides agree with TRBD2. Germline V lookup: CDR1 SGHTA, CDR2 FQGNSA. The J segment lost 5 bases and the V segment lost 3 bases, leaving 4 bases of the junction unmatched. The CDR3 runs 14 residues. This CDR3 is CASSLNGGGDTQYF. CDR3 bases: TGTGCCAGCAGCTTGAACGGGGGGGGAGATACGCAGTATTTT.

The V call is TRBV5-4, the J call TRBJ1-1; D is uncertain. The CDR3 totals 13 residues. Germline CDR1 is SGHNT and CDR2 is YYREEE (reference sequence). The ends were cut back, 4 bases at V and 3 bases at J, with 10 bases in the middle. CDR3 nucleotides: TGTGCCAGCAGCCTGAACCAGCACACTGAAGCTTTCTTT. It codes for CASSLNQHTEAFF.

This chain uses TRBV18 with TRBJ2-5; D is undetermined. The CDR3 is made up of 15 amino acids. CDR1 and CDR2 from the germline V gene are KGHSH and LQKENI. The V end lost 1 base, the J end lost 0 bases, and 9 bases lay between the germline ends. The CDR3 nucleotides are TGTGCCAGCTCACCACTACCCCGAAACCAAGAGACCCAGTACTTC. As protein: CASSPLPRNQETQYF.

About this clonotype: One junction end does not reproduce the germline sequence, and a read error may be involved. This chain uses TRBV12-3 or TRBV12-4 with TRBJ1-4; 7 positions agree with TRBD1. The CDR3 extends over 11 amino acids. CDR3 nucleotide sequence: TGTGCCAGCAGTACAGGGGAAATACTGTTTTTT. Amino acid sequence: CASSTGEILFF.

The chain is built from TRBV29-1 and TRBJ2-5; the D gene could be TRBD1 or TRBD2 (6 bases each). The CDR3 sequence is 13 residues long. Germline V CDR1 and CDR2: SQVTM, ANQGSEA. CDR3 DNA sequence: TGCATCGTCGGGACGACTAGGGACAATGAGCAGTACTTC. This sequence encodes CIVGTTRDNEQYF.

This clonotype was picked up a small number of times. The chain has TRBV25-1 and TRBJ2-7, with 8 bases that match TRBD2. Germline values: CDR1 MGHDK, CDR2 SYGVNS. V was clipped by 5 bases and J by 2 bases; unmatched bases: 8. The CDR3 covers 15 residues. The CDR3: CASSKSAGGPYEQYF. Written as DNA, the CDR3 is TGTGCCAGCAGTAAGTCGGCGGGAGGCCCCTACGAGCAGTACTTC.

V gene TRBV5-1 combines with J gene TRBJ1-6, with D unresolved. V was trimmed by 3 bases and J by 10 bases, leaving 8 bases between them. Germline V gene lookup returns CDR1 SGHRS and CDR2 YFSETQ. The CDR3 is 12 amino acids. Here the CDR3 DNA reads TGCGCCAGCAGCTCCGAGTTGTCACCCCTCCACTTT. Protein product: CASSSELSPLHF.

The genes are TRBV7-9 and TRBJ2-5; 9 nucleotides line up with TRBD2. The CDR3 contains 14 residues. J gave up 11 bases and V 3 bases, and 10 bases lay outside the gene matches. Germline CDR1 reads SEHNR; CDR2 reads FQNEAQ (reference sequence). Written as DNA, the CDR3 is TGTGCCAGCAGCTTTGGGTTAGCGGGGGAGGAGCAGTACTTC. Protein sequence: CASSFGLAGEEQYF. The complete variable domain, with remaining parts taken from reference TRBV7-9 and TRBJ2-5, reads DTGVSQNPRHKITKRGQNVTFRCDPISEHNRLYWYRQTLGQGPEFLTYFQNEAQLEKSRLLSDRFSAERPKGSFSTLEIQRTEQGDSAMYLCASSFGLAGEEQYFGPGTRLLVL.

This chain joins TRBV7-9 and TRBJ1-3; D is ambiguous. Trimming pared 1 base from V and 7 bases from J, leaving 14 bases between. Germline loops: CDR1 SEHNR, CDR2 FQNEAQ (reference sequence). This CDR3 has 15 residues. The CDR3, as DNA: TGTGCCAGCAGCTTAGAGGCCAGGATTGGTAACACCATATATTTT. This codes for CASSLEARIGNTIYF.

The chain recombines TRBV6-1 with TRBJ1-5; no clear D. Germline values: CDR1 MNHNS, CDR2 SASEGT. The CDR3 is 17 residues long. Between the trimmed V and J ends, which lost 7 bases and 6 bases, there was a span of 25 bases. CDR3 in DNA: TGTGCCAGCACCCCGAGGTACAGCCGGGCAGGAGGTCAGCCCCAGCATTTT. This gives the protein CASTPRYSRAGGQPQHF.

The rearrangement links TRBV10-3 to TRBJ2-6; D is uncertain. This CDR3 contains 14 residues. Trimming removed 2 bases at V and 2 bases at J, with 4 bases between. Looked up from germline, CDR1 is ENHRY and CDR2 is SYGVKD. CDR3 nucleotide sequence: TGTGCCATCAGTGAGGGTCCTGGGGCCAACGTCCTGACTTTC. It is translated as CAISEGPGANVLTF.

There are a few counts of this clonotype. The CDR3 spells CASSPRGGQGFGETQYF. The CDR3 nucleotides are TGTGCCAGCAGCCCCCGGGGAGGTCAGGGTTTTGGAGAGACCCAGTACTTC. The chain has TRBV7-3 and TRBJ2-5; D is perhaps TRBD2 (6 bases). The CDR3 has 17 residues. Germline CDR1 is SGHTA and CDR2 is FQGTGA. Trimming removed 5 bases from V and 4 bases from J, with 23 bases in between.

The rearrangement uses TRBV2 and TRBJ1-5; no clear D gene. The V gene's germline CDR1 is SNHLY and CDR2 FYNNEI. This CDR3 comprises 14 residues. V shed 6 bases and J shed 3 bases, with 12 bases lying between them. CDR3 sequence reads: CASRAGFYNQPQHF. As DNA, the CDR3 is TGTGCCAGCAGAGCAGGATTCTACAATCAGCCCCAGCATTTT.

The genes are TRBV5-1 and TRBJ1-5, with D unresolved. Looked up from germline, CDR1 is SGHRS and CDR2 is YFSETQ. The V gene lost 0 bases and the J gene lost 4 bases, with 5 bases spanning the gap. The CDR3 consists of 13 residues. The CDR3, as DNA: TGCGCCAGCAGCTTGGACATTAATCAGCCCCAGCATTTT. Translation gives CASSLDINQPQHF.